A single sample gave rise to the 29 T cell receptor beta chains below, sequenced in a study of T cell changes during pregnancy in multiple sclerosis. This table comes from immunoSEQ multiplex PCR, and its TCRdb copy is limited to in-frame clones, with some not included. The sample has about 97,000 clones; about nine tenths are singletons. The sample was peripheral blood, taken in the second trimester of pregnancy. All receptors come from a female donor in good health, enrolled as a control in a pregnancy study.

V is TRBV5-1 and J is TRBJ1-1; 7 bases agree with TRBD1. V lost 0 bases and J lost 0; bases outside the gene matches: 2. This CDR3 has 15 residues. The V gene's germline CDR1 is SGHRS and CDR2 YFSETQ. The CDR3 DNA follows: TGCGCCAGCAGCTTGGAACAGGGGCTGAACACTGAAGCTTTCTTT. This gives the protein CASSLEQGLNTEAFF.

This chain connects TRBV28 to TRBJ2-7; 7 bases map to TRBD2. The CDR3 length is 19 residues. Germline values: CDR1 MDHEN, CDR2 SYDVKM. V lost 1 base, J lost 0 bases, and 15 bases stayed unmatched. The CDR3 DNA reads TGTGCCAGCAGTTTATACCCCGGCGGGGAGGGCGGGAGCTCCTACGAGCAGTACTTC. This codes for CASSLYPGGEGGSSYEQYF. Filled out from reference TRBV28 and TRBJ2-7, the complete variable domain reads DVKVTQSSRYLVKRTGEKVFLECVQDMDHENMFWYRQDPGLGLRLIYFSYDVKMKEKGDIPEGYSVSREKKERFSLILESASTNQTSMYLCASSLYPGGEGGSSYEQYFGPGTRLTVT.

The chain recombines TRBV7-9 with TRBJ2-1; 7 bases match TRBD1. Per the germline V gene, CDR1 is SEHNR and CDR2 is FQNEAQ (reference sequence). Losses at the gene ends were 2 bases for V and 8 bases for J; bases not matched to a gene: 21. The CDR3 totals 19 residues. CDR3 in DNA: TGTGCCAGCAGCTTAACTCTCCGGGGACAGCTACTGCTAAACCATGAGCAGTTCTTC. Protein product: CASSLTLRGQLLLNHEQFF.

The V and J genes are TRBV29-1 and TRBJ2-7; weak D call: TRBD2 (6 bases). V lost 2 bases, J lost 3 bases, and 14 bases lay in between. The CDR3 length is 14 residues. CDR1 SQVTM and CDR2 ANQGSEA come from the germline V gene. The chain's CDR3 is CSVETGTGVYEQYF. CDR3 nucleotide sequence: TGCAGCGTTGAAACGGGGACGGGAGTCTACGAGCAGTACTTC.

V gene TRBV19 combines with J gene TRBJ1-5; 9 bases map to TRBD1. V shed 7 bases and J 5 bases; nucleotides not matched to a gene: 6. This CDR3 has 14 residues. Looked up from germline, CDR1 is LNHDA and CDR2 is SQIVND (reference sequence). The CDR3 region is CASMPGQGHQPQHF. DNA of the CDR3: TGTGCCAGTATGCCGGGACAGGGACATCAGCCCCAGCATTTT.

In its sample, this clone was seen a few times. V gene TRBV6-5 combines with J gene TRBJ1-1, with unresolved D. CDR3 length equals 13 residues. Germline loops: CDR1 MNHEY, CDR2 SVGAGI. The ends were cut back, 2 bases at V and 6 bases at J, with 10 bases in the middle. CDR3 nucleotides: TGTGCCAGCAGTTACCTACAAGGAGCTGAAGCTTTCTTT. Translated: CASSYLQGAEAFF.

This chain connects TRBV6-5 to TRBJ1-2; perhaps TRBD1 as D (5 bases). The CDR3 spans 16 residues. Germline CDR1 reads MNHEY; CDR2 reads SVGAGI. The V end lost 4 bases, the J end lost 0 bases, and 15 bases lay between the germline ends. This chain's CDR3 is CASSFVQGLSNYGYTF. CDR3 DNA: TGTGCCAGCAGTTTCGTCCAGGGACTCTCTAACTATGGCTACACCTTC.

This chain connects TRBV7-2 to TRBJ1-2; no firm D call. This CDR3 spans 14 amino acids. Germline V lookup: CDR1 SGHTA, CDR2 FQGNSA. The ends were cut back, 1 base at V and 4 bases at J, with 10 bases in the middle. The CDR3 region is CASSLENERYGYTF. CDR3 DNA: TGTGCCAGCAGCTTAGAGAACGAGCGCTATGGCTACACCTTC. The full variable domain, in which reference TRBV7-2 and TRBJ1-2 provide the parts outside the CDR3, is GAGVSQSPSNKVTEKGKDVELRCDPISGHTALYWYRQSLGQGLEFLIYFQGNSAPDKSGLPSDRFSAERTGGSVSTLTIQRTQQEDSAVYLCASSLENERYGYTFGSGTRLTVV.

The J gene is TRBJ2-3, the V gene TRBV5-1; 7 nucleotides align to TRBD1. Unmatched junction bases numbered 3, after V lost 1 base and J lost 1 base. In germline, CDR1 is SGHRS, CDR2 YFSETQ. The CDR3 sequence is 15 residues long. The CDR3 sequence: CASSLRQGGTDTQYF. The DNA of the CDR3 is TGCGCCAGCAGCTTGAGACAGGGCGGCACAGATACGCAGTATTTT.

The V call is TRBV7-9, the J call TRBJ1-1; the match to TRBD1 covers 7 bases. V shed 4 bases and J 0 bases; nucleotides not matched to a gene: 5. The CDR3 loop spans 15 amino acids. Germline CDR1 reads SEHNR; CDR2 reads FQNEAQ (reference sequence). Here the CDR3 DNA reads TGTGCCAGCAGCTCCGCCGGGACAGTGAACACTGAAGCTTTCTTT. Translation: CASSSAGTVNTEAFF.

This clone was picked up one time. The V and J genes are TRBV7-9 and TRBJ1-4, with 9 bases identical to TRBD1. Germline CDR1 SEHNR, CDR2 FQNEAQ (reference sequence). V was pared by 5 bases and J by 8 bases, with 12 bases of the junction left unmatched. The CDR3 extends over 16 amino acids. In DNA, the CDR3 is TGTGCCAGCAGCCCGGCAGGGACAGGGCGGAAAGAAAAACTGTTTTTT. Amino acid sequence: CASSPAGTGRKEKLFF.

The V call is TRBV6-5, the J call TRBJ1-3; perhaps TRBD1 as D (6 bases). The ends were cut back, 2 bases at V and 1 base at J, with 12 bases in the middle. Germline lookup yields CDR1 MNHEY and CDR2 SVGAGI. CDR3 length equals 16 residues. The CDR3 DNA sequence: TGTGCCAGCAGTTACAATACAGGGTTTTCTGGAAACACCATATATTTT. Protein sequence: CASSYNTGFSGNTIYF.

This clone was picked up a small number of times. The chain combines TRBV5-1 with TRBJ1-6, with 8 positions matching TRBD1. CDR1 is SGHRS and CDR2 is YFSETQ in the germline V gene. The CDR3 is 15 amino acids. Germline trimming cut 4 bases from V and 4 bases from J; bases unmatched to any gene: 4. In DNA, the CDR3 is TGCGCCAGCAGCCCGGACAGGGTGTATAATTCACCCCTCCACTTT. Protein sequence: CASSPDRVYNSPLHF.

The rearrangement joins TRBV19 to TRBJ1-5; 9 bases are a match to TRBD1. J lost 9 bases, V lost 2 bases, and 11 bases had no gene match. Germline V lookup: CDR1 LNHDA, CDR2 SQIVND (reference sequence). The CDR3 has 16 residues. The DNA for the CDR3 is TGTGCCAGTAGTATAACCGGGACAGGGTGGGGAACGCCCCAGCATTTT. Translation gives CASSITGTGWGTPQHF. Full variable domain (rest looked up from reference TRBV19 and TRBJ1-5): DGGITQSPKYLFRKEGQNVTLSCEQNLNHDAMYWYRQDPGQGLRLIYYSQIVNDFQKGDIAEGYSVSREKKESFPLTVTSAQKNPTAFYLCASSITGTGWGTPQHFGDGTRLSIL.

This sequence joins TRBV18 and TRBJ2-7; TRBD1 aligns across 10 bases. After removal of 6 bases from V and 6 bases from J, the junction contained 8 bases not matched to a gene. The germline gives CDR1 KGHSH, CDR2 LQKENI. The CDR3 has 14 residues. For the CDR3, the DNA is TGTGCCAGCTCCGCGATAGGGGACAGGGGCGAGCAGTACTTC. It yields the protein CASSAIGDRGEQYF.

The CDR3 DNA sequence: TGCGCCAGCAGAGGGGGGGGCCCCCAAGAGACCCAGTACTTC. Its protein is CASRGGGPQETQYF. This rearrangement joins TRBV5-1 to TRBJ2-5, with a weak D call TRBD2 (7 bases). The germline CDR1 and CDR2 sequences are SGHRS and YFSETQ. V shed 5 bases and J shed 1 base, with 12 bases lying between them. The CDR3 has 14 residues.

The chain joins TRBV6-1 to TRBJ2-3; 8 bases agree with TRBD2. Unmatched junction bases numbered 5, after V lost 2 bases and J lost 4 bases. This CDR3 has 15 residues. Germline V CDR1 and CDR2: MNHNS, SASEGT. CDR3 amino acids: CASSEFPGGPDTQYF. The CDR3 DNA reads as TGTGCCAGCAGTGAATTCCCGGGAGGGCCAGATACGCAGTATTTT.

This clone is a singleton in its sample. V gene TRBV20-1 combines with J gene TRBJ1-2; no clear D. Germline V CDR1 and CDR2: DFQATT, SNEGSKA (reference sequence). V was cut by 5 bases and J by 2 bases, with 6 bases left in between. The CDR3 extends over 11 amino acids. CDR3 nucleotide sequence: TGCAGTGCTCTAGACAACTATGGCTACACCTTC. Protein: CSALDNYGYTF.

This chain joins TRBV5-1 and TRBJ2-7, with D tentatively TRBD2 (6 bases). V lost 0 bases to trimming and J lost 3 bases, with 19 bases between them. CDR1 SGHRS and CDR2 YFSETQ come from the germline V gene. This CDR3 has 17 amino acids. This chain's CDR3 is CASSLAAASVGYYEQYF. DNA of the CDR3: TGCGCCAGCAGCTTGGCCGCTGCTAGCGTGGGGTACTACGAGCAGTACTTC.

J is TRBJ2-7 and V is TRBV11-2; 10 bases fit TRBD1. CDR1 is SGHAT, CDR2 FQNNGV, per germline. This CDR3 is built from 15 residues. With 3 bases clipped from V and 5 bases from J, the junction kept 7 bases outside the gene matches. CDR3: CASSFRGTGVDEQYF. CDR3 sequence (DNA): TGTGCCAGCAGCTTCCGCGGGACAGGGGTCGACGAGCAGTACTTC.

The V gene is TRBV6-5, the J gene TRBJ2-2; 7 bases are shared with TRBD1. The ends lost 7 bases at V and 3 bases at J; junction bases unmatched: 5. The CDR3 runs 14 residues. The germline V gene has CDR1 MNHEY and CDR2 SVGAGI. The CDR3: CASKDRAYTGELFF. The CDR3 nucleotides read TGTGCCAGCAAAGACAGGGCCTACACCGGGGAGCTGTTTTTT.

This clone was seen only a few times. This chain connects TRBV29-1 to TRBJ1-1; D perhaps matches TRBD1 (5 bases). The CDR3 is 16 amino acids. The V end was cut by 8 bases, the J end by 1 base, with 23 bases between. Germline assignment: CDR1 SQVTM and CDR2 ANQGSEA. CDR3 loop: CSPGGGAMFGNTEAFF. CDR3 bases: TGCAGCCCCGGCGGAGGGGCCATGTTCGGGAACACTGAAGCTTTCTTT.

The J gene is TRBJ1-1, the V gene TRBV20-1; D unresolved. Germline CDR1 and CDR2: DFQATT and SNEGSKA (reference sequence). The CDR3 length is 11 residues. The V gene lost 4 bases and the J gene lost 7 bases, with 10 bases spanning the gap. CDR3 coding DNA: TGCAGTGCTACTAGGAGGATTGAAGCTTTCTTT. Protein sequence: CSATRRIEAFF.

This chain connects TRBV5-6 to TRBJ2-1; a weak D match, TRBD1 (6 bases). The CDR3 runs 14 residues. Germline CDR1 is SGHDT and CDR2 is YYEEEE. Trimming removed 4 bases from V and 8 bases from J, with 16 bases in between. The chain's CDR3 is CASSRTALGDEQFF. The DNA of the CDR3 is TGTGCCAGCAGCCGGACAGCCCTGGGCGATGAGCAGTTCTTC.

This rearrangement joins TRBV6-6 to TRBJ2-7, with 9 bases identical to TRBD1. V was pared by 0 bases and J by 3 bases, with 3 bases of the junction left unmatched. The CDR3 runs to 15 residues. Germline CDR1 MNHNY, CDR2 SVGAGI (reference sequence). The CDR3 is CASSYSMGQGYEQYF. CDR3 in DNA: TGTGCCAGCAGTTACTCGATGGGACAGGGCTACGAGCAGTACTTC.

This clone was observed a handful of times. J is TRBJ1-6 and V is TRBV7-9, with TRBD1 as a possible D gene (6 bases). The CDR3 consists of 13 residues. V dropped 5 bases and J dropped 7 bases, with 9 bases sitting between them. Looked up from germline, CDR1 is SEHNR and CDR2 is FQNEAQ (reference sequence). CDR3: CASSGQYNSPLHF. DNA of the CDR3: TGTGCCAGCAGCGGACAGTACAATTCACCCCTCCACTTT.

This clone was recorded once. The rearrangement uses TRBV7-9 and TRBJ2-5; tentative D call: TRBD2 (6 bases). Per the germline V gene, CDR1 is SEHNR and CDR2 is FQNEAQ (reference sequence). The CDR3 length is 12 residues. Trimming removed 4 bases at V and 5 bases at J, with 8 bases between. CDR3 nucleotides: TGTGCCAGCAGCTCTGGGAGGGAGACCCAGTACTTC. Its translation is CASSSGRETQYF.

The chain uses TRBV7-2 and TRBJ1-1; D perhaps matches TRBD1 (5 bases). The CDR3 consists of 15 residues. In germline, CDR1 is SGHTA, CDR2 FQGNSA. V was pared by 4 bases and J by 6 bases, with 18 bases between. CDR3 loop: CASSSTTGAGPEAFF. CDR3 sequence (DNA): TGTGCCAGCAGCTCAACAACTGGGGCCGGCCCTGAAGCTTTCTTT.

In DNA form, the CDR3 reads TGCGCCAGCAGCTTGCGACTAGTTGCGGAGCCCTCAGAAAAATCTGAAGCTTTCTTT. Amino acid sequence: CASSLRLVAEPSEKSEAFF. The V and J genes are TRBV5-1 and TRBJ1-1, with D hard to call. This CDR3 has 19 amino acids. Germline-derived CDR1 and CDR2 are SGHRS and YFSETQ. The germline V and J ends were trimmed by 1 base and 6 bases, with 28 bases remaining between them.